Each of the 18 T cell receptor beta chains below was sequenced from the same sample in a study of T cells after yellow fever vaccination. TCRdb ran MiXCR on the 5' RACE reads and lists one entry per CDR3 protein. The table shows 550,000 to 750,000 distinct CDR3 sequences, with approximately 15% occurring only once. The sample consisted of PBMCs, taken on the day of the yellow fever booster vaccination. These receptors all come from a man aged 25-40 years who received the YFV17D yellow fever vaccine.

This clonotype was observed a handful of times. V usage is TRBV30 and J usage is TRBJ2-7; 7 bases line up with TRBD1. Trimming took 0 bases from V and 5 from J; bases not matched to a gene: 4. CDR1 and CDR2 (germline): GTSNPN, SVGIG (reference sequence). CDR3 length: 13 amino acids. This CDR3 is CAWSVGTVHEQYF. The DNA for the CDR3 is TGTGCCTGGAGTGTAGGGACAGTTCACGAGCAGTACTTC.

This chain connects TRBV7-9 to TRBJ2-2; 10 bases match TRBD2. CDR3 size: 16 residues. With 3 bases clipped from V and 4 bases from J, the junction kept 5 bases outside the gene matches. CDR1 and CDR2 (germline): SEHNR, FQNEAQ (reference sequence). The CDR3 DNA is TGTGCCAGCAGCTTGATAGCGGGAGGCCGCACCGGGGAGCTGTTTTTT. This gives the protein CASSLIAGGRTGELFF.

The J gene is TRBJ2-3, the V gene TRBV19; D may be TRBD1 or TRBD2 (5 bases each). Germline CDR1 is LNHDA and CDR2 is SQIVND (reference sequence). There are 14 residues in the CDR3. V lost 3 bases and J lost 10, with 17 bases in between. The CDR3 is CASSMGTDRPSQYF. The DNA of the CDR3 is TGTGCCAGTAGTATGGGGACGGATCGACCATCGCAGTATTTT.

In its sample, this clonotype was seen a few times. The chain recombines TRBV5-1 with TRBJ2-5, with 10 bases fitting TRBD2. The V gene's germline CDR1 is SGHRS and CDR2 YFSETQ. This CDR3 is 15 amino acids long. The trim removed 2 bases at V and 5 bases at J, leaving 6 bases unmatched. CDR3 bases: TGCGCCAGCAGCTTCGTAGCGGGAGGAGCGGAGACCCAGTACTTC. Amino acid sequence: CASSFVAGGAETQYF.

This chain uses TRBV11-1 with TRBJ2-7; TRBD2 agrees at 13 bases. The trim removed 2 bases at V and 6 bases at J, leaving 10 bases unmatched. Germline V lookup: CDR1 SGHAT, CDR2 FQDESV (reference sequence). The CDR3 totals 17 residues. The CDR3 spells CASSLSQWTSGSSEQYF. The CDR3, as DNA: TGTGCCAGCAGCTTATCTCAATGGACTAGCGGGAGCAGCGAGCAGTACTTC.

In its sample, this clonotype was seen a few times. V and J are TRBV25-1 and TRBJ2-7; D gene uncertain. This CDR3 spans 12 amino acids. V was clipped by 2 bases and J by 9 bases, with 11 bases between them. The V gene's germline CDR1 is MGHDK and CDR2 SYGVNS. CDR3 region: CASSEPGAGQYF. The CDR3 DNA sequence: TGTGCCAGCAGTGAACCCGGAGCCGGGCAGTACTTC.

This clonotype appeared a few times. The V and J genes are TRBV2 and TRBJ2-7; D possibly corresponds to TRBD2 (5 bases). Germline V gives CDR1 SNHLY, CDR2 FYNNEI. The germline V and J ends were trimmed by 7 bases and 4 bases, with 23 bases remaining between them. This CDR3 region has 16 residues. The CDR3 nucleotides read TGTGCCAGCAAAAAAGAAGGGCTTCTAACTAGTTACGAGCAGTACTTC. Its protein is CASKKEGLLTSYEQYF.

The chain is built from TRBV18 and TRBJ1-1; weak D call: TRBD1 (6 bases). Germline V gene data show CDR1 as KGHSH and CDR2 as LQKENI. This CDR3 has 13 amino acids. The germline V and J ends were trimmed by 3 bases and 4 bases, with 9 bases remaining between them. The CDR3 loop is CASSPEGGTEAFF. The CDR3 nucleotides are TGTGCCAGCTCACCCGAGGGGGGCACTGAAGCTTTCTTT.

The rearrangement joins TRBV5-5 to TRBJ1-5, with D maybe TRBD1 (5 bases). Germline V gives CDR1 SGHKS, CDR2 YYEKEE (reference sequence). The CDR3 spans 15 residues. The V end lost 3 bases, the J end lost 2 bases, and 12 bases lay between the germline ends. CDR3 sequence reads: CASSWGLAGNQPQHF. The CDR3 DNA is TGTGCCAGCAGCTGGGGGTTAGCTGGCAATCAGCCCCAGCATTTT.

CDR3 nucleotides: TGCGCCAGCAGCTTGGAGGCAGTCTCCTACGAGCAGTACTTC. This sequence encodes CASSLEAVSYEQYF. The gene calls are TRBV5-1 and TRBJ2-7; D uncertain. V was pared by 0 bases and J by 0 bases, with 7 bases between. Germline V lookup: CDR1 SGHRS, CDR2 YFSETQ. This CDR3 spans 14 amino acids.

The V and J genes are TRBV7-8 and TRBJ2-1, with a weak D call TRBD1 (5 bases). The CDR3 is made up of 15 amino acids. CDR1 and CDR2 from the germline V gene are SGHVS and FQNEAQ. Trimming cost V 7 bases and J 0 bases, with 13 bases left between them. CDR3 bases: TGTGCCAGCACCTCCGCAGACAGCTCCTACAATGAGCAGTTCTTC. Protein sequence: CASTSADSSYNEQFF.

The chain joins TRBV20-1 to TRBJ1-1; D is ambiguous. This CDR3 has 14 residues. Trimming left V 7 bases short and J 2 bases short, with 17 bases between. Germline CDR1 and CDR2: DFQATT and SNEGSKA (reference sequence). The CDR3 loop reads CSVKGIGFNTEAFF. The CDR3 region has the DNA TGCAGTGTTAAGGGTATTGGGTTTAACACTGAAGCTTTCTTT.

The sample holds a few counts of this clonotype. The CDR3 is CSASEGGEQYF. CDR3 DNA sequence: TGCAGTGCTAGTGAAGGGGGCGAGCAGTACTTC. The V and J genes are TRBV20-1 and TRBJ2-7; weak D call: TRBD1 (6 bases). Germline loops: CDR1 DFQATT, CDR2 SNEGSKA (reference sequence). This CDR3 has 11 amino acids. Between the trimmed V and J ends, which lost 3 bases and 6 bases, there was a span of 9 bases.

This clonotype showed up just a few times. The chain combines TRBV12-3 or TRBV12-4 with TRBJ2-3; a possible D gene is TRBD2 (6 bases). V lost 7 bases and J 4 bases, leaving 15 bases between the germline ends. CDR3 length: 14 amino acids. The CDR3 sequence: CASIMGGGADTQYF. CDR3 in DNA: TGTGCCAGCATCATGGGTGGAGGGGCAGATACGCAGTATTTT.

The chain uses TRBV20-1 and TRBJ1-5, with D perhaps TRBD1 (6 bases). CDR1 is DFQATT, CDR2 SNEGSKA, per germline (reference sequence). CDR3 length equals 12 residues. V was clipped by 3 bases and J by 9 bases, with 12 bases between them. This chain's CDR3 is CSASTGSGPQHF. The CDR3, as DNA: TGCAGTGCTAGTACAGGGTCAGGGCCCCAGCATTTT.

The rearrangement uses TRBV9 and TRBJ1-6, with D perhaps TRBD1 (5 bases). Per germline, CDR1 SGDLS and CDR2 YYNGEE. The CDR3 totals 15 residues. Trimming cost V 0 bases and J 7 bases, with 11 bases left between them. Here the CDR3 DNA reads TGTGCCAGCAGCGTAGGTGGGACGGGAAATTCACCCCTCCACTTT. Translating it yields CASSVGGTGNSPLHF.

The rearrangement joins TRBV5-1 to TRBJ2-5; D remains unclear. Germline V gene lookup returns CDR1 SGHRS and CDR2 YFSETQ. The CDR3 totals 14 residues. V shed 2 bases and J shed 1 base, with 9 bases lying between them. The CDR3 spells CASSLLSSQETQYF. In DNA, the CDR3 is TGCGCCAGCAGCTTACTGAGCAGCCAAGAGACCCAGTACTTC. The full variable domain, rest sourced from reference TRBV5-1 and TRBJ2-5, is KAGVTQTPRYLIKTRGQQVTLSCSPISGHRSVSWYQQTPGQGLQFLFEYFSETQRNKGNFPGRFSGRQFSNSRSEMNVSTLELGDSALYLCASSLLSSQETQYFGPGTRLLVL.

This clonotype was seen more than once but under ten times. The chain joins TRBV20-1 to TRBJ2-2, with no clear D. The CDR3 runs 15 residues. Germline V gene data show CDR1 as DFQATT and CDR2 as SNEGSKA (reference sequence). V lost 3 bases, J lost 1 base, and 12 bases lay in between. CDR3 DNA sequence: TGCAGTGCTAGCTTTGACACCTTGAACACCGGGGAGCTGTTTTTT. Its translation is CSASFDTLNTGELFF.